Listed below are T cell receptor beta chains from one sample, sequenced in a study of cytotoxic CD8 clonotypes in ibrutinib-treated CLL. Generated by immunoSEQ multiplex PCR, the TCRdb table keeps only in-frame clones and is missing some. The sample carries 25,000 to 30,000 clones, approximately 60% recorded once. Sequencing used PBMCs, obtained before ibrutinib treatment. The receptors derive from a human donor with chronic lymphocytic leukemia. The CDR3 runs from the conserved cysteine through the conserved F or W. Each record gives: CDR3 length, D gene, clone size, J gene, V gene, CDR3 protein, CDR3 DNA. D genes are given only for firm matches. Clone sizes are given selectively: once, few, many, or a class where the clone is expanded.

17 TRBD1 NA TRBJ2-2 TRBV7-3 CASSFHPGQGHTGELFF TGTGCCAGCAGCTTCCATCCGGGACAGGGGCACACCGGGGAGCTGTTTTTT
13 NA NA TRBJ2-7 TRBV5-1 CASSLVGGYEQYF TGCGCCAGCAGCTTAGTTGGGGGTTACGAGCAGTACTTC
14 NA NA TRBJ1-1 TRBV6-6 CAGSMDSSNTEAFF TGTGCCGGCAGTATGGACAGTTCGAACACTGAAGCTTTCTTT
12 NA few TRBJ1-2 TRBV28 CASSFWGNGYTF TGTGCCAGCAGTTTTTGGGGGAATGGCTACACCTTC
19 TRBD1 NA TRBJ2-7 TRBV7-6 CASSFGTGGPSRFDYEQYF TGTGCCAGCAGCTTTGGGACAGGGGGTCCTAGTAGGTTTGACTACGAGCAGTACTTC
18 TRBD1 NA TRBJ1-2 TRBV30 CAWSRSPTGTGSNYGYTF TGTGCCTGGAGTAGAAGTCCTACGGGGACAGGAAGTAACTATGGCTACACCTTC
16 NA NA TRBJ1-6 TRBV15 CATSRVQGRLGSPLHF TGTGCCACCAGCAGAGTGCAGGGCCGTTTGGGGTCACCCCTCCACTTT
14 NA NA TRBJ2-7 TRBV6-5 CASSSDSGQYEQYF TGTGCCAGCAGTTCAGACAGCGGGCAATACGAGCAGTACTTC
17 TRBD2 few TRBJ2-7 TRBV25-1 CASNPGTSGRAGYEQYF TGTGCCAGCAATCCCGGGACTAGCGGGAGGGCCGGGTACGAGCAGTACTTC
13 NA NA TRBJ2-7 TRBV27 CASSLTPHYEQYF TGTGCCAGCAGTTTGACACCCCACTACGAGCAGTACTTC
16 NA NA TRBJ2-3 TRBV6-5 CASSYSSGQVTDTQYF TGTGCCAGCAGTTACTCGTCGGGTCAAGTCACAGATACGCAGTATTTT
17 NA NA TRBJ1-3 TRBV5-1 CASSSQPGLLSGNTIYF TGCGCCAGCAGCTCCCAGCCAGGGCTTCTATCTGGAAACACCATATATTTT
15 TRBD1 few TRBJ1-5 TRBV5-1 CARTIQGRRNQPQHF TGCGCCAGGACGATACAGGGGAGGCGCAATCAGCCCCAGCATTTT
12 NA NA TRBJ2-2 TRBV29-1 CSVLAGTGELFF TGCAGCGTTTTAGCCGGTACCGGGGAGCTGTTTTTT
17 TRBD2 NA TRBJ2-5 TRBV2 CASSEGLAGGPVETQYF TGTGCCAGCAGCGAGGGACTAGCGGGGGGGCCGGTAGAGACCCAGTACTTC
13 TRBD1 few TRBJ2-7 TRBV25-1 CASSDRQGDEQYF TGTGCCAGCAGTGATCGACAGGGAGACGAGCAGTACTTC
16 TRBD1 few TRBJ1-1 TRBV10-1 CASSSSDRGLNTEAFF TGCGCCAGCAGTTCCTCGGACAGGGGGTTGAACACTGAAGCTTTCTTT
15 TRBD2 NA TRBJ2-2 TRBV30 CAWSLAGGFAGELFF TGTGCCTGGAGTTTAGCGGGGGGGTTTGCCGGGGAGCTGTTTTTT
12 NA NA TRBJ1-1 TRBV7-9 CASSLRPTEAFF TGTGCCAGCAGCCTACGACCCACTGAAGCTTTCTTT
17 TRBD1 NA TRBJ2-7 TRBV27 CASSSRRGRGISYEQYF TGTGCCAGCAGTTCACGCAGGGGGCGCGGGATTAGCTACGAGCAGTACTTC
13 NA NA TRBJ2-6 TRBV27 CASSFLGANVLTF TGTGCCAGCAGTTTCCTTGGGGCCAACGTCCTGACTTTC
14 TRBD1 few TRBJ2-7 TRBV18 CASSLRDSQYEQYF TGTGCCAGCTCACTTAGGGACAGCCAGTACGAGCAGTACTTC
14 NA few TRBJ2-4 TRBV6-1 CASRETGLPNIQYF TGTGCCAGCCGAGAGACAGGACTACCGAACATTCAGTACTTC
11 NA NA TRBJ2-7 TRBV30 CAWSPDYEQYF TGTGCCTGGAGTCCCGACTACGAGCAGTACTTC
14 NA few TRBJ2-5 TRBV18 CASSPQLATETQYF TGTGCCAGCTCACCCCAACTAGCCACGGAGACCCAGTACTTC
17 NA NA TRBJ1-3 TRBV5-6 CASSLLGQTSSGNTIYF TGTGCCAGCAGCTTGCTAGGACAGACTAGCTCTGGAAACACCATATATTTT
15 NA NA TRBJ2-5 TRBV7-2 CASSFQQASQETQYF TGTGCCAGCAGCTTCCAACAGGCTAGTCAAGAGACCCAGTACTTC
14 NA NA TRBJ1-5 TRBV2 CASSNGQYNQPQHF TGTGCCAGCAGTAACGGACAGTACAATCAGCCCCAGCATTTT
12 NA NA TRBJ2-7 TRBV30 CAWSVVSYEQYF TGTGCCTGGAGTGTCGTGTCCTACGAGCAGTACTTC
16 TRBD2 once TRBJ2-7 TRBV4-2 CASSQGLIGGALEQYF TGTGCCAGCAGCCAAGGTCTAATCGGGGGGGCCCTCGAGCAGTACTTC
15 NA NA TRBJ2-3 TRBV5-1 CASSLFRASTDTQYF TGCGCCAGCAGCTTGTTTAGAGCTAGCACAGATACGCAGTATTTT
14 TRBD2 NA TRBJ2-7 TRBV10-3 CAISDRTSGYEQYF TGTGCCATCAGTGATAGGACTAGCGGATACGAGCAGTACTTC
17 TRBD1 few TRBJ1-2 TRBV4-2 CASSQEGQGADNYGYTF TGTGCCAGCAGCCAAGAGGGGCAGGGGGCGGATAACTATGGCTACACCTTC
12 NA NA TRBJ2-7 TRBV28 CASRETGSWQYF TGTGCCAGCAGAGAGACAGGTTCATGGCAGTACTTC
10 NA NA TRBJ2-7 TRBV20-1 CSARSYEQYF TGCAGTGCCAGATCCTACGAGCAGTACTTC
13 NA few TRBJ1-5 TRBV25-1 CASSAYSNQPQHF TGTGCCAGCAGTGCCTATAGCAATCAGCCCCAGCATTTT
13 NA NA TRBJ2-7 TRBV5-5 CASSWTATYEQYF TGTGCCAGCAGTTGGACCGCTACCTACGAGCAGTACTTC